Below, one TCR beta chain is given with its context. This table comes from immunoSEQ multiplex PCR, and its TCRdb copy is limited to in-frame clones, with some not included. The data show 70,000 or so clones, about 87% seen once. This record belongs to a study of blood T cell repertoires in COVID-19. Study in general: Italy, Spain and the United States were the sources of the convalescent and acute COVID-19 samples. PBMCs, B-cell-depleted T cells, or T cells provided the cDNA or gDNA that made up the material.

There are 15 residues in the CDR3. Looked up from germline, CDR1 is MDHEN and CDR2 is SYDVKM. The junction had 3 bases not matched to a gene; V was cut back by 1 base and J by 4 bases. V gene TRBV28 combines with J gene TRBJ2-1; 8 nucleotides line up with TRBD2. The source is a woman between 45 and 65 years old with acute or convalescent COVID-19. Sequencing was done on a sample of peripheral blood. CDR3 nucleotide sequence: TGTGCCAGCAGTTTATTAGCGGGAACGTACAATGAGCAGTTCTTC. This sequence encodes CASSLLAGTYNEQFF.